Listed below are T cell receptor beta chains from one sample, sequenced in a study of human versus mouse CDR3 diversity and MHC coevolution. Libraries were prepared by immunoSEQ multiplex PCR; TCRdb keeps only in-frame clonotypes and omits some of them. The sample has about 73,000 clones, about 90% seen once. Sequenced input: naive CD4+ T cells from blood. These TCRs come from a person aged 30-70 years in good health. CDR3s leave out the opening cysteine and the closing phenylalanine or tryptophan. D genes are given only for firm matches.

CDR3aa: ASSLSGYGYT; v_gene: TRBV28; d_gene: .; j_gene: TRBJ1-2
CDR3aa: AWSSRQVGNTIY; v_gene: TRBV30; d_gene: .; j_gene: TRBJ1-3
CDR3aa: ASRTLTGGHTEAF; v_gene: TRBV6-5; d_gene: TRBD1; j_gene: TRBJ1-1
CDR3aa: ASSDRLAGGRSSYNGQF; v_gene: TRBV19; d_gene: TRBD2; j_gene: TRBJ2-1
CDR3aa: AWSEVTGNSPLH; v_gene: TRBV30; d_gene: TRBD1; j_gene: TRBJ1-6
CDR3aa: ASDRQGGSYNEQF; v_gene: TRBV12-5; d_gene: TRBD1; j_gene: TRBJ2-1
CDR3aa: ASRRTGLNTEAF; v_gene: TRBV7-2; d_gene: .; j_gene: TRBJ1-1
CDR3aa: ASSLGAGGNTEAF; v_gene: TRBV27; d_gene: .; j_gene: TRBJ1-1
CDR3aa: ASSQLGGFSGNTIY; v_gene: TRBV4-3; d_gene: .; j_gene: TRBJ1-3
CDR3aa: ASSQQDRNQETQY; v_gene: TRBV4-1; d_gene: .; j_gene: TRBJ2-5
CDR3aa: ASSLGRGGNTGELF; v_gene: TRBV5-4; d_gene: TRBD2; j_gene: TRBJ2-2
CDR3aa: AIIGGPAEEQY; v_gene: TRBV10-3; d_gene: .; j_gene: TRBJ2-7
CDR3aa: ASSTPGSANEKLF; v_gene: TRBV11-2; d_gene: .; j_gene: TRBJ1-4
CDR3aa: ASSPDRLNTEAF; v_gene: TRBV27; d_gene: .; j_gene: TRBJ1-1
CDR3aa: ASSRDRVYEKLF; v_gene: TRBV19; d_gene: TRBD1; j_gene: TRBJ1-4
CDR3aa: ASGSDKDAF; v_gene: TRBV12-5; d_gene: .; j_gene: TRBJ1-1
CDR3aa: AFKGQAYGYT; v_gene: TRBV30; d_gene: TRBD1; j_gene: TRBJ1-2
CDR3aa: ASSSPGLAGAGRF; v_gene: TRBV5-4; d_gene: TRBD2; j_gene: TRBJ2-1
CDR3aa: ASSLVRDRVGETQY; v_gene: TRBV11-2; d_gene: TRBD1; j_gene: TRBJ2-5
CDR3aa: ASTLPASPQEQF; v_gene: TRBV11-2; d_gene: .; j_gene: TRBJ2-1
CDR3aa: AWHREFGGELF; v_gene: TRBV30; d_gene: .; j_gene: TRBJ2-2
CDR3aa: ASSIELARTSTDTQY; v_gene: TRBV19; d_gene: .; j_gene: TRBJ2-3
CDR3aa: ASRRVQQGQGSNQPQH; v_gene: TRBV28; d_gene: TRBD1; j_gene: TRBJ1-5
CDR3aa: ATSRDKAGLETQY; v_gene: TRBV15; d_gene: TRBD2; j_gene: TRBJ2-5
CDR3aa: ASSPKTGLAF; v_gene: TRBV18; d_gene: .; j_gene: TRBJ1-1
CDR3aa: ASSQFLVRDRRNTGELF; v_gene: TRBV18; d_gene: TRBD1; j_gene: TRBJ2-2